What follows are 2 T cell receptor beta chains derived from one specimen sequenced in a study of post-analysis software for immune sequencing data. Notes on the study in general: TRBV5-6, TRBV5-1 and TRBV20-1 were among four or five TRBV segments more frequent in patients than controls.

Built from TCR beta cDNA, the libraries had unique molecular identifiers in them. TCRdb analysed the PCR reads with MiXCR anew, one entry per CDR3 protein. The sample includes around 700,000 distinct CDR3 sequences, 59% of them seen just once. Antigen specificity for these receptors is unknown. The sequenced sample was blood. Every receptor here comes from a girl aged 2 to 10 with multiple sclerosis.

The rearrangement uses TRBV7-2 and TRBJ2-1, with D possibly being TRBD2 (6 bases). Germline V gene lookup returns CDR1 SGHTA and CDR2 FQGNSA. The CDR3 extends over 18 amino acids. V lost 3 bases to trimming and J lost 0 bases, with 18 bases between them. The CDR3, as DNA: TGTGCCAGCAGCTTGGGGACTCAAGGACGAGGCTCCTACAATGAGCAGTTCTTC. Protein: CASSLGTQGRGSYNEQFF.

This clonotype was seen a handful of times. This CDR3 is CASSEHSAGTSYEQYF. DNA of the CDR3: TGCGCCAGCAGTGAGCACTCCGCCGGGACAAGCTACGAGCAGTACTTC. The chain uses TRBV10-2 and TRBJ2-7, with D possibly being TRBD1 (6 bases). This CDR3 is built from 16 residues. Per germline, CDR1 WSHSY and CDR2 SAAADI. Trimming pared 2 bases from V and 3 bases from J, leaving 17 bases between.